This T cell receptor beta chain originates from a study of CD8+ T cells in alopecia areata. Treatment indicated: oral pan-JAK inhibitor, 5-10 mg twice daily. Whole-study results and caveats: Scalp and blood retained many expanded lesional clones during tofacitinib.

From germline, CDR1 is SGHRS and CDR2 YFSETQ. This CDR3 spans 17 amino acids. Trimming took off 5 bases at V and 0 bases at J, with 15 bases between the two ends. Sequencing relied on a cDNA template that was reverse transcribed from extracted RNA. The assay was immunoSEQ multiplex PCR, and TCRdb's table has in-frame clones only and misses some. The table records more than 150,000 clones, 45% to 60% of them present only once. Of note for this clone: The antigen is unknown.

The material was CD8+ T cells sorted from blood, obtained at approximately week 51, from a patient treated with tofacitinib. This TCR was recovered from a human donor with alopecia areata. V gene TRBV5-1 combines with J gene TRBJ2-6; TRBD1 or TRBD2 may be the D gene (5 bases each). CDR3 in DNA: TGCGCCAGCAGTTTCGGGACGGGGAGCTCTGGGGCCAACGTCCTGACTTTC. This codes for CASSFGTGSSGANVLTF.